These 15 T cell receptor beta chains share one sample of origin, sequenced in a study of follicular helper T cells after annual influenza vaccination. Noted time point: 2014-2015 season, pre-vaccination. Only in-frame clones appear in the TCRdb table, and some are missing; sequencing was by immunoSEQ multiplex PCR. Of 10,000 to 15,000 clones listed, around 82% are singletons. The sequencing here drew on CXCR5- memory CD4+ T cells sorted from blood, taken on the day of influenza vaccination. The receptor source for this set is an adult who received the influenza vaccine.

The chain links TRBV19 to TRBJ2-3, with TRBD2 identical over 8 bases. Germline CDR1 and CDR2: LNHDA and SQIVND (reference sequence). CDR3 length: 15 residues. The junction had 13 bases not matched to a gene; V was cut back by 6 bases and J by 8 bases. In nucleotides, the CDR3 is TGTGCCAGTAGCATCCCTGGACTAGCAAGGGGTACGCAGTATTTT. Protein product: CASSIPGLARGTQYF.

The rearrangement links TRBV7-2 to TRBJ2-1, with a weak D call TRBD1 (5 bases). The V end lost 6 bases, the J end lost 4 bases, and 19 bases lay between the germline ends. In germline, CDR1 is SGHTA, CDR2 FQGNSA. The CDR3 has 16 amino acids. The CDR3 nucleotides read TGTGCCAGCAGTCCTACCCCAAGGCAGGGTTACAATGAGCAGTTCTTC. Its protein product is CASSPTPRQGYNEQFF.

This chain connects TRBV6-1 to TRBJ1-2; D uncertain. The length of the CDR3 is 13 residues. V lost 1 base, J lost 5 bases, and 8 bases lay in between. Per the germline V gene, CDR1 is MNHNS and CDR2 is SASEGT. The CDR3 DNA follows: TGTGCCAGCAGTGAAGTGGTAGGGTATGGCTACACCTTC. Translation gives CASSEVVGYGYTF.

The chain joins TRBV18 to TRBJ2-5; 7 bases align to TRBD2. This CDR3 comprises 15 residues. Germline loops: CDR1 KGHSH, CDR2 LQKENI. With V trimmed by 5 bases and J by 1 base, 7 bases remained unmatched. The CDR3 reads CASSRVAGVQETQYF. CDR3 DNA sequence: TGTGCCAGCTCAAGGGTAGCGGGCGTCCAAGAGACCCAGTACTTC. The full variable domain, completed using reference TRBV18 and TRBJ2-5, is NAGVMQNPRHLVRRRGQEARLRCSPMKGHSHVYWYRQLPEEGLKFMVYLQKENIIDESGMPKERFSAEFPKEGPSILRIQQVVRGDSAAYFCASSRVAGVQETQYFGPGTRLLVL.

J is TRBJ2-1 and V is TRBV11-3; possible D gene TRBD1, 7 bases. This CDR3 comprises 18 residues. With 0 bases removed from V and 7 bases from J, the gap between germline ends came to 22 bases. The germline CDR1 and CDR2 sequences are SGHNT and YENEEA. CDR3 protein: CASSLDQGGSVAGNEQFF. CDR3 nucleotides: TGTGCCAGCAGCTTAGATCAGGGGGGTAGCGTTGCTGGGAATGAGCAGTTCTTC.

This clone was counted between two and nine times. V is TRBV6-6 and J is TRBJ2-7, with D possibly TRBD1 on 7 matching bases. The CDR3 sequence is 15 residues long. The V gene's germline CDR1 is MNHNY and CDR2 SVGAGI (reference sequence). Deletions cut 6 bases from V and 4 bases from J, with 19 bases between. The CDR3 reads CASRPGGQGVYEQYF. Here the CDR3 DNA reads TGTGCCAGCAGACCAGGGGGGCAGGGAGTTTACGAGCAGTACTTC.

V is TRBV5-1 and J is TRBJ1-3, with D hard to call. V lost 0 bases and J lost 0, with 4 bases in between. Germline V CDR1 and CDR2: SGHRS, YFSETQ. There are 14 residues in the CDR3. DNA of the CDR3: TGCGCCAGCAGCTTGGCCTCCTCTGGAAACACCATATATTTT. Its protein product is CASSLASSGNTIYF.

In its sample, this clone was seen a few times. The rearrangement links TRBV7-3 to TRBJ1-2; D might be TRBD1 (5 bases). With 3 bases removed from V and 8 bases from J, the gap between germline ends came to 13 bases. CDR3 length: 13 amino acids. The V gene's germline CDR1 is SGHTA and CDR2 FQGTGA. This CDR3 reads CASSLAQGGGYTF. Here the CDR3 DNA reads TGTGCCAGCAGCTTGGCTCAGGGCGGAGGCTACACCTTC. The variable domain in full, with the rest retrieved from reference TRBV7-3 and TRBJ1-2, is GAGVSQTPSNKVTEKGKYVELRCDPISGHTALYWYRQSLGQGPEFLIYFQGTGAADDSGLPNDRFFAVRPEGSVSTLKIQRTERGDSAVYLCASSLAQGGGYTFGSGTRLTVV.

The rearrangement uses TRBV27 and TRBJ1-2; 7 nucleotides align to TRBD1. CDR3 length: 18 residues. Trimming took 0 bases from V and 4 from J; bases not matched to a gene: 14. Germline CDR1 and CDR2: MNHEY and SMNVEV (reference sequence). DNA of the CDR3: TGTGCCAGCAGTTTATCGAGGCAGGGGGTGGGGCGGGCCTATGGCTACACCTTC. Translated, it gives CASSLSRQGVGRAYGYTF.

The rearrangement links TRBV5-4 to TRBJ1-4; 9 bases line up with TRBD1. V shed 4 bases and J 8 bases; nucleotides not matched to a gene: 9. Germline V gives CDR1 SGHNT, CDR2 YYREEE (reference sequence). CDR3 length equals 15 residues. The CDR3 region is CASSLRQGGLEKLFF. For the CDR3, the DNA is TGTGCCAGCAGCCTAAGACAGGGGGGTTTAGAAAAACTGTTTTTT.

For this clone: A read error may produce the germline difference seen at one junction end. The chain recombines TRBV9 with TRBJ1-2; D is perhaps TRBD1 (5 bases). Germline-derived CDR1 and CDR2 are SGDLS and YYNGEE. CDR3 size: 11 residues. The CDR3 region has the DNA TGTGCCAGCAGCGTCGACAGCGTCCCATACTTC. Encoded protein: CASSVDSVPYF.

This rearrangement joins TRBV7-9 to TRBJ2-5; D remains unclear. This CDR3 region has 14 residues. V was cut by 2 bases and J by 5 bases, with 12 bases left in between. Germline values: CDR1 SEHNR, CDR2 FQNEAQ (reference sequence). The CDR3 coding sequence is TGTGCCAGCAGCTTACATCTACTCGTCGAGACCCAGTACTTC. Its protein is CASSLHLLVETQYF. The full variable domain, in which reference TRBV7-9 and TRBJ2-5 provide the parts outside the CDR3, is DTGVSQNPRHKITKRGQNVTFRCDPISEHNRLYWYRQTLGQGPEFLTYFQNEAQLEKSRLLSDRFSAERPKGSFSTLEIQRTEQGDSAMYLCASSLHLLVETQYFGPGTRLLVL.

V is TRBV5-5 and J is TRBJ2-2; D not certain. Looked up from germline, CDR1 is SGHKS and CDR2 is YYEKEE (reference sequence). The CDR3 spans 15 residues. Trimming took off 4 bases at V and 1 base at J, with 11 bases between the two ends. DNA of the CDR3: TGTGCCAGCAGCCCGGCGGCAGGGAACACCGGGGAGCTGTTTTTT. It is translated as CASSPAAGNTGELFF.

The chain carries TRBV2 and TRBJ1-1, with a tentative D call TRBD1 (5 bases). V dropped 8 bases and J dropped 6 bases, with 13 bases sitting between them. The CDR3 runs 12 residues. CDR1 and CDR2 (germline): SNHLY, FYNNEI. The CDR3 is CASRQGASEAFF. The CDR3 coding sequence is TGTGCCAGCCGCCAGGGTGCGTCTGAAGCTTTCTTT.

The genes are TRBV27 and TRBJ2-1; 9 nucleotides match TRBD1. CDR1 and CDR2 (germline): MNHEY, SMNVEV (reference sequence). With 2 bases clipped from V and 12 bases from J, the junction kept 17 bases outside the gene matches. This CDR3 has 17 amino acids. The CDR3 DNA reads as TGTGCCAGCAGTTTACCCACCTTCGGGACAGGGCTCGCAGGGCAGTTCTTC. It yields the protein CASSLPTFGTGLAGQFF.